This is a list of T cell receptor beta chains from one sample in a study of molecular identifiers for immune sequencing clone quantification. TCRdb reprocessed the PCR reads via MiXCR and lists one record per CDR3 protein. The table lists about 640,000 distinct CDR3 sequences, just under 20% of them singletons. Material: naive CD8+ T cells from blood, with Jurkat cell RNA spiked in. The receptors were gathered from a human donor in good health. Some libraries in this study had Jurkat cell RNA spiked in. CDR3s include the opening cysteine and the closing phenylalanine or tryptophan. Fields, in order: J gene, CDR3 length, V gene, CDR3 protein.

TRBJ2-5,15,TRBV5-1,CASSLEWTAQETQYF
TRBJ2-1,16,TRBV4-1,CASSTHTSGVYNEQFF
TRBJ1-1,13,TRBV7-8,CASSLEQGAEAFF
TRBJ1-1,11,TRBV29-1,CSVLTYTEAFF
TRBJ2-3,14,TRBV9,CASSVGGAEEAQYF
TRBJ2-3,17,TRBV6-1,CASRTGTSGEGTDTQYF
TRBJ2-5,13,TRBV20-1,CSASPDRPDTQYF
TRBJ2-7,14,TRBV6-2/TRBV6-3,CASRDRTVSYEQYF
TRBJ2-7,15,TRBV6-2/TRBV6-3,CASSYAPTISYEQYF
TRBJ2-1,12,TRBV6-2/TRBV6-3,CASSYPNNEQFF
TRBJ2-6,17,TRBV30,CAWTIGPLVSGANVLTF
TRBJ2-3,19,TRBV3-1,CASSQDQGKGPGIRDTQYF
TRBJ2-5,15,TRBV6-5,CASSSAGGSLETQYF
TRBJ2-2,17,TRBV4-3,CASSQDAAGANTGELFF
TRBJ1-5,18,TRBV30,CAWSPLPGTAPWDQPQHF
TRBJ2-5,14,TRBV7-9,CASSSRAREETQYF
TRBJ2-7,14,TRBV15,CATSWDPSSYEQYF
TRBJ2-7,15,TRBV6-5,CAGSYSKTGFYEQYF
TRBJ2-7,14,TRBV7-9,CASSTGLVTYEQYF
TRBJ2-7,13,TRBV6-5,CASGDGAYYEQYF
TRBJ2-7,15,TRBV20-1,CSARDLAAARYEQYF
TRBJ2-1,15,TRBV30,CAWSRGTQAIDEQFF
TRBJ2-5,16,TRBV4-3,CASSQDRGMAGETQYF
TRBJ2-6,12,TRBV19,CASTTGANVLTF
TRBJ2-3,15,TRBV30,CAWSLTSGGTDTQYF
TRBJ2-7,13,TRBV5-1,CASSLYGNCEQYF
TRBJ2-5,15,TRBV5-1,CASSGPVDTDGTQYF
TRBJ2-7,14,TRBV19,CASSNLGQPYEQYF
TRBJ2-7,17,TRBV28,CASSTVEKENHSYEQYF
TRBJ2-7,13,TRBV20-1,CSARDFSVREQYF
TRBJ1-2,13,TRBV28,CASRKTGGWGYTF
TRBJ2-1,14,TRBV12-3/TRBV12-4,CASSDQGGGNEQFF
TRBJ2-7,13,TRBV19,CASRDIPSYEQYF
TRBJ2-7,17,TRBV7-9,CASSLEAVPGGRYEQYF
TRBJ2-3,17,TRBV29-1,CSARTLTSGGGTDTQYF
TRBJ1-5,13,TRBV4-3,CASSPWTFQPQHF
TRBJ2-4,14,TRBV27,CASSLGQGLDIQYF
TRBJ2-7,13,TRBV28,CASSLGGISEQYF
TRBJ1-5,17,TRBV6-2/TRBV6-3,CASSFGQGALSNQPQHF
TRBJ1-1,14,TRBV7-9,CASSLEPGSTEAFF
TRBJ2-5,15,TRBV7-9,CASSLYADHQETQYF
TRBJ1-1,18,TRBV2,CASSEMGLGELGHTEAFF
TRBJ2-7,16,TRBV4-3,CASSQDQTGPGYEQYF
TRBJ2-2,16,TRBV6-2/TRBV6-3,CASSSSGTVNTGELFF
TRBJ1-3,15,TRBV7-6,CASSQGQGRGDTIYF
TRBJ2-3,13,TRBV11-3,CASSRGTTDTQYF
TRBJ2-6,17,TRBV11-2,CASSLGGTGSGANVLTF
TRBJ2-3,20,TRBV13,CASSLGPGTSGITSTDTQYF
TRBJ2-2,16,TRBV3-2,CASSPSRTWGTGELFF
TRBJ1-1,12,TRBV5-4,CASSDVSEEAFF
TRBJ2-1,13,TRBV19,CASSIALMVGQFF
TRBJ2-7,16,TRBV12-5,CASGPDPGHSSYEQYF
TRBJ2-2,14,TRBV27,CASSSLFGTGELFF
TRBJ2-1,15,TRBV7-2,CASSPVVDPYNEQFF
TRBJ2-7,14,TRBV16,CASSQQGPHYEQYF